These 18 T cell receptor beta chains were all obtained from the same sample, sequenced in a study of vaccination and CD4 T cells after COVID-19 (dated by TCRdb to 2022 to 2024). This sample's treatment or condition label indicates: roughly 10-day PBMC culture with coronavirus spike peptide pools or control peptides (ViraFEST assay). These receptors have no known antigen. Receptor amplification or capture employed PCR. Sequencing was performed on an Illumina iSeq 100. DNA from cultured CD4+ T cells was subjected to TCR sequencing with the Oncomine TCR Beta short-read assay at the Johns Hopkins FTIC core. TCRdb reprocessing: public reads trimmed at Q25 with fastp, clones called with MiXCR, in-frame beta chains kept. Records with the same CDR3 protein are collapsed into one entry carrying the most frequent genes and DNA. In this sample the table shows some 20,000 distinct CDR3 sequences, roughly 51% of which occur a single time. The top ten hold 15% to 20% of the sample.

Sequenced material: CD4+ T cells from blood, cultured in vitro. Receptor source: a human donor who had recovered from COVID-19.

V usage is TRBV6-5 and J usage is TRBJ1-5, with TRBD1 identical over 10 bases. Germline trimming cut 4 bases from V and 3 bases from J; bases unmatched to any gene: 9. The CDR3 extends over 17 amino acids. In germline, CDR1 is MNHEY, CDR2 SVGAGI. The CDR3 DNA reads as TGTGCCAGCAGTTCCGGGACAGGGGTTTTGAACAATCAGCCCCAGCATTTT. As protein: CASSSGTGVLNNQPQHF.

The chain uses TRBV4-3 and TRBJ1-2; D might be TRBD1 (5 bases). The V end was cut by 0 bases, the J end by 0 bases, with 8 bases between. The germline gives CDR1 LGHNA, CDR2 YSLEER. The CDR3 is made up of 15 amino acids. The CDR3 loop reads CASSQDWGANYGYTF. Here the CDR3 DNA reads TGCGCCAGCAGCCAAGATTGGGGGGCTAACTATGGCTACACCTTC.

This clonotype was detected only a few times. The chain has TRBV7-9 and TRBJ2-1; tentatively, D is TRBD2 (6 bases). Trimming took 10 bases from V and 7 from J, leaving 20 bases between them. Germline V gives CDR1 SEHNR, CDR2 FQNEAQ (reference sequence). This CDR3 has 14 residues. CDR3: CAILAGRLWNEQFF. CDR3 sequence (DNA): TGTGCCATCCTGGCGGGACGCCTTTGGAATGAGCAGTTCTTC. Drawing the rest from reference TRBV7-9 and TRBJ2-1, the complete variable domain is DTGVSQNPRHKITKRGQNVTFRCDPISEHNRLYWYRQTLGQGPEFLTYFQNEAQLEKSRLLSDRFSAERPKGSFSTLEIQRTEQGDSAMYLCAILAGRLWNEQFFGPGTRLTVL.

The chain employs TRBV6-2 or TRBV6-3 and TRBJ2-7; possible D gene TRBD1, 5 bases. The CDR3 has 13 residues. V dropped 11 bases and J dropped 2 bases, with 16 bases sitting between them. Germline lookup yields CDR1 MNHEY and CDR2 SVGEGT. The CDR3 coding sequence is TGTGCCGCCCGCAGGGAACTGACCTACGAGCAGTACTTC. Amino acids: CAARRELTYEQYF.

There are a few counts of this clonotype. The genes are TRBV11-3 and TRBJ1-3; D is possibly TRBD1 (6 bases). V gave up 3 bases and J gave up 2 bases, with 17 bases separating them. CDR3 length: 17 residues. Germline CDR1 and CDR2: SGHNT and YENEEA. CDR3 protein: CASSFTPGAVTGNTIYF. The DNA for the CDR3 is TGTGCCAGCAGCTTCACCCCGGGGGCAGTGACTGGAAACACCATATATTTT. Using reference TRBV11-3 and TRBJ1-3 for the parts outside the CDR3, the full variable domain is EAGVVQSPRYKIIEKKQPVAFWCNPISGHNTLYWYLQNLGQGPELLIRYENEEAVDDSQLPKDRFSAERLKGVDSTLKIQPAELGDSAVYLCASSFTPGAVTGNTIYFGEGSWLTVV.

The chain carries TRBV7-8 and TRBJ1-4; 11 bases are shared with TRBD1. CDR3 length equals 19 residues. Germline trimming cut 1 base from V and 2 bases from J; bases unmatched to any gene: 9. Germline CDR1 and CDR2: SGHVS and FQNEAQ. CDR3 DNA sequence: TGTGCCAGCAGCTTAGGGACAGGGGGCGCATTCTCCACTAATGAAAAACTGTTTTTT. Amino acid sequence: CASSLGTGGAFSTNEKLFF. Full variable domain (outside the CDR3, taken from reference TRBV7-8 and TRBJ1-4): GAGVSQSPRYKVAKRGQDVALRCDPISGHVSLFWYQQALGQGPEFLTYFQNEAQLDKSGLPSDRFFAERPEGSVSTLKIQRTQQEDSAVYLCASSLGTGGAFSTNEKLFFGSGTQLSVL.

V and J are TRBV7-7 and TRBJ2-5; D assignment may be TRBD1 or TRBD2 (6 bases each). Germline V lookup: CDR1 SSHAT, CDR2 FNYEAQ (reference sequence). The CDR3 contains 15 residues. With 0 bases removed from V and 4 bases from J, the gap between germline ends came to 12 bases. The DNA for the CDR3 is TGTGCCAGCAGCTTAGCGGGGGGCCCCCCAGAGACCCAGTACTTC. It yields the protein CASSLAGGPPETQYF.

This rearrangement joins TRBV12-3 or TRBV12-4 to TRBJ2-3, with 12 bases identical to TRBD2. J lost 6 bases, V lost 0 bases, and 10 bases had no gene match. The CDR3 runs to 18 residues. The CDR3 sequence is CASSLAPPSGGARDTQYF. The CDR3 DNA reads TGTGCCAGCAGTTTAGCGCCGCCTAGCGGGGGGGCGCGGGATACGCAGTATTTT.

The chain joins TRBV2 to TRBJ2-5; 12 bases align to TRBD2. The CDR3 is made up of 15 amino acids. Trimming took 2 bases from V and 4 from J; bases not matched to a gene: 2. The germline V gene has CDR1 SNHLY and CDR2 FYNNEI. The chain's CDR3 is CASSERLAGAETQYF. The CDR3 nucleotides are TGTGCCAGCAGTGAAAGACTAGCGGGGGCAGAGACCCAGTACTTC.

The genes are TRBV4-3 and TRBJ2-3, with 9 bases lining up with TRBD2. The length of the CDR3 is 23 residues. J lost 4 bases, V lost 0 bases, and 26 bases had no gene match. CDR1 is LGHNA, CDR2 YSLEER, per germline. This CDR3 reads CASSQDRVRGILASGNSSDTQYF. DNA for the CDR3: TGCGCCAGCAGCCAAGATCGGGTCAGGGGAATCTTAGCTAGCGGGAATTCATCAGATACGCAGTATTTT.

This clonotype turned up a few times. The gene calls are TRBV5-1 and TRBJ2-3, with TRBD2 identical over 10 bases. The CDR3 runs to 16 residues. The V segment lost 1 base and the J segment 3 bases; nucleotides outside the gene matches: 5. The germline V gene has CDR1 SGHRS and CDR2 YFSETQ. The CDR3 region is CASSLPSGGGTDTQYF. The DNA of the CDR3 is TGCGCCAGCAGCTTGCCCAGCGGGGGGGGAACAGATACGCAGTATTTT. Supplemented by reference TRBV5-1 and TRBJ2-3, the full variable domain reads KAGVTQTPRYLIKTRGQQVTLSCSPISGHRSVSWYQQTPGQGLQFLFEYFSETQRNKGNFPGRFSGRQFSNSRSEMNVSTLELGDSALYLCASSLPSGGGTDTQYFGPGTRLTVL.

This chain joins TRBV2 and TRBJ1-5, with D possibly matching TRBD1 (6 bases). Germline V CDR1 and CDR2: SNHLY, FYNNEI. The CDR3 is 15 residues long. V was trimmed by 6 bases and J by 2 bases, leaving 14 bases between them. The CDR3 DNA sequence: TGTGCCAGCAGGGCAGGGGTGGTACGCAATCAGCCCCAGCATTTT. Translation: CASRAGVVRNQPQHF.

The CDR3 region is CASQRTGGFSQQYF. CDR3 coding DNA: TGTGCCAGTCAACGGACAGGGGGATTTTCTCAGCAGTACTTC. The rearrangement joins TRBV19 to TRBJ2-7, with 10 bases lining up with TRBD1. Germline CDR1 and CDR2: LNHDA and SQIVND (reference sequence). The CDR3 length is 14 residues. The V and J ends lost 8 bases and 8 bases, in that order; junction bases with no gene match: 12. The whole variable domain, remainder taken from reference TRBV19 and TRBJ2-7, is DGGITQSPKYLFRKEGQNVTLSCEQNLNHDAMYWYRQDPGQGLRLIYYSQIVNDFQKGDIAEGYSVSREKKESFPLTVTSAQKNPTAFYLCASQRTGGFSQQYFGPGTRLTVT.

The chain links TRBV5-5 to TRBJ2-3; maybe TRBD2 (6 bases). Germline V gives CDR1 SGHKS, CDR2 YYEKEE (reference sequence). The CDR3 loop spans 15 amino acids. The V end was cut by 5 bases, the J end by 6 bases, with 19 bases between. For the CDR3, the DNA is TGTGCCAGCAGAATAGGAGGGGCGGATGTGGATACGCAGTATTTT. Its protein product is CASRIGGADVDTQYF.

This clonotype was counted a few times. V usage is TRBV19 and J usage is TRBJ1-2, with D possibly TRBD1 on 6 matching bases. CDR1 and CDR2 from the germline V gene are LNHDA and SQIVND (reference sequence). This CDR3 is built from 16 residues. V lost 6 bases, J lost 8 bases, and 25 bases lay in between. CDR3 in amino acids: CASSSMTDRPDPGYTF. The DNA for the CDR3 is TGTGCCAGTAGCTCTATGACGGACAGACCCGATCCCGGCTACACCTTC.

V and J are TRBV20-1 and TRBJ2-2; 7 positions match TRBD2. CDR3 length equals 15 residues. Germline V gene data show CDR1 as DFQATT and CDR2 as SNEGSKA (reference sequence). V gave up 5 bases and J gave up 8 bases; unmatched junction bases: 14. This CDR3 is CSAPRGSGKGGELFF. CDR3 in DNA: TGCAGTGCTCCTCGGGGAAGCGGGAAAGGAGGGGAGCTGTTTTTT.

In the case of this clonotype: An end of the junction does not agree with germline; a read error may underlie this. As DNA, the CDR3 is TGTGCCAGCAGCTTTAGCAGGGGGTCATCCTACGAGCAGTACTTC. Protein sequence: CASSFSRGSSYEQYF. The chain uses TRBV5-3 and TRBJ2-7, with TRBD1 matching 7 bases. TRBV5-3 is designated an ORF whose function remains uncertain. The CDR3 has 15 residues.

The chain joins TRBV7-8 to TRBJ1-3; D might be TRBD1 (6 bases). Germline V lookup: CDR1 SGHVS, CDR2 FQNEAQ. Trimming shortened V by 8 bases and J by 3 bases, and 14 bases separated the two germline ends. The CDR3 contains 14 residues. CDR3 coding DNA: TGTGCCAGCTCCCCACAGGGTTTTGGAAACACCATATATTTT. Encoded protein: CASSPQGFGNTIYF.